The rows below give T cell receptor beta chains drawn from one sample of a study of T cell responses to AZD1222 COVID-19 vaccine. Sequencing was performed with immunoSEQ multiplex PCR; in TCRdb, only in-frame clones are kept and a portion is missing. The table lists 130,000 to 150,000 clones, about 90% of them singletons, with 5.2% in the top ten. The specimen comprised peripheral blood, sampled on day 0 of AZD1222 vaccination. The receptors here all came from an adult in good health. Both conserved end residues are part of each CDR3. A D gene is named only where the DNA matches it firmly. The size field is filled for only some rows; it gives once, few, many or a size class.

J gene,CDR3 length,clone size,V gene,D gene,CDR3 DNA,CDR3 protein
TRBJ1-1,13,-,TRBV5-4,-,TGTGCCAGCAGCTCCAGGTGGGACACTGAAGCTTTCTTT,CASSSRWDTEAFF
TRBJ2-1,15,few,TRBV23-1,-,TGCGCCAGCAGTCGATATCAGGACCCTGGCTGTGAGCAGTTCTTC,CASSRYQDPGCEQFF
TRBJ1-6,14,-,TRBV6-1,-,TGTGCCAGCAGTGACGGGGGGGGACCTTCACCCCTCCACTTT,CASSDGGGPSPLHF
TRBJ1-2,12,-,TRBV12-3/TRBV12-4,TRBD1,TGTGCCAGCAGTCCTGACAGGGCTGGCTACACCTTC,CASSPDRAGYTF
TRBJ1-4,17,-,TRBV4-1,TRBD1,TGCGCCAGCAGCCAAGAAGGCCAAGGTACAGGGGATGAAAAACTGTTTTTT,CASSQEGQGTGDEKLFF
TRBJ1-3,17,once,TRBV28,TRBD1,TGTGCCAGCAGTTCCCCTGAGCAGGGGGATTCTGGAAACACCATATATTTT,CASSSPEQGDSGNTIYF
TRBJ2-3,15,-,TRBV19,-,TGTGCCAGTAGTTTTACCCGCCTAAACACAGATACGCAGTATTTT,CASSFTRLNTDTQYF
TRBJ1-1,13,-,TRBV12-3/TRBV12-4,-,TGTGCCAGCAGTCCCGGGGCCAACACTGAAGCTTTCTTT,CASSPGANTEAFF
TRBJ1-2,16,-,TRBV21-1,-,TGTGCCAGCTCCTCAGGTGTGACAGGGGGCGCCGGAGGCTACACCTTC,CASSSGVTGGAGGYTF
TRBJ2-1,15,-,TRBV27,-,TGTGCCAGCAGTTTAGCAGCGGGCCCCTACAATGAGCAGTTCTTC,CASSLAAGPYNEQFF
TRBJ2-1,14,-,TRBV6-5,-,TGTGCCAGCAGTCCTGCAAACTCCTACAATGAGCAGTTCTTC,CASSPANSYNEQFF
TRBJ1-1,14,-,TRBV5-5,TRBD1,TGTGCCAGCAGCTCGGGACAGGCGGACACTGAAGCTTTCTTT,CASSSGQADTEAFF
TRBJ2-7,13,-,TRBV6-1,-,TGTGCCAGCAGTGACAACAACTCCTACGAGCAGTACTTC,CASSDNNSYEQYF
TRBJ2-7,15,few,TRBV7-9,-,TGTGCCAGCAGCCCCCCGACAGGATTGACCTACGAGCAGTACTTC,CASSPPTGLTYEQYF
TRBJ1-1,13,once,TRBV4-1,TRBD1,TGCGCCAGCAGCCCAGGGGGCTTTTCTGAAGCTTTCTTT,CASSPGGFSEAFF
TRBJ1-2,16,-,TRBV7-2,-,TGTGCCAGCAGCTTAGGAGCCCTTTCCGCGATCTATGGCTACACCTTC,CASSLGALSAIYGYTF
TRBJ2-1,13,-,TRBV4-2,-,TGTGCCAGCAGCCAAGAGAGAGTTAATGAGCAGTTCTTC,CASSQERVNEQFF
TRBJ2-5,13,-,TRBV5-5,-,TGTGCCAGCAGCTCCTACTCGGAGGAGACCCAGTACTTC,CASSSYSEETQYF
TRBJ2-5,14,-,TRBV5-1,-,TGCGCCAGCTCCCCGAGCGGACAGCAAGAGACCCAGTACTTC,CASSPSGQQETQYF
TRBJ1-2,13,-,TRBV7-3,TRBD1,TGTGCCAGCAGCCAAGGGACAGGGAGAAGCTACACCTTC,CASSQGTGRSYTF
TRBJ2-7,12,once,TRBV6-5,-,TGTGCCAGCGGCCAGTCGACCTACGAGCAGTACTTC,CASGQSTYEQYF
TRBJ1-1,13,-,TRBV12-3/TRBV12-4,TRBD1,TGTGCCAGCACCGACAGGGAGGGCACTGAAGCTTTCTTT,CASTDREGTEAFF
TRBJ2-7,16,-,TRBV7-9,TRBD1,TGTGCCAGCAGCCTCTCATTGGACAGGGCGGCCCACGAGCAGTACTTC,CASSLSLDRAAHEQYF
TRBJ1-3,17,once,TRBV21-1,-,TGTGCCAGCAGCAACATTTTTATCGGGCAGCCCGGAAACACCATATATTTT,CASSNIFIGQPGNTIYF
TRBJ2-3,12,-,TRBV5-1,-,TGCGCCAGCAGCTTGGAACGAGGGAGGCAGTATTTT,CASSLERGRQYF
TRBJ1-2,14,-,TRBV3-1/TRBV3-2,TRBD1,TGTGCCAGCAGACTTGGACAGGGGGCCGGTGGCTACACCTTC,CASRLGQGAGGYTF
TRBJ1-6,16,-,TRBV7-2,-,TGTGCCAGCAGCTTAGACGCACCGCATCAGGGGTCACCCCTCCACTTT,CASSLDAPHQGSPLHF
TRBJ2-3,13,few,TRBV29-1,-,TGCAGCGGGGGCAGTCCTAGCACAGATACGCAGTATTTT,CSGGSPSTDTQYF